A selection of T cell receptor beta chains follows, all from one sample in a study of post-analysis software for immune sequencing data. One entry per CDR3 protein results from TCRdb running MiXCR on the PCR reads. Among hundreds of thousands of distinct CDR3 sequences, 59% were seen once, and the ten largest hold around 11%. The sequenced sample consisted of blood. These receptors were collected from a girl aged 2-10 years with multiple sclerosis. Both conserved end residues are part of each CDR3. The D gene is left open where the match is weak. Size tells how often a clone was seen (once, few, many) or the class of an expanded clone, and some rows leave it out.

size	V	J	D	CDR3	DNA
NA	TRBV6-5	TRBJ1-2	NA	CASRLLTTTGSDGYTF	TGTGCCAGCAGGCTACTAACAACTACAGGTTCTGATGGCTACACCTTC
NA	TRBV29-1	TRBJ2-3	NA	CSVPGTAYTDTQYF	TGCAGCGTCCCCGGGACTGCCTACACAGATACGCAGTATTTT
NA	TRBV7-2	TRBJ2-3	TRBD2	CASSTGLAGEVDTQYF	TGTGCCAGCAGCACAGGACTAGCGGGCGAGGTAGATACGCAGTATTTT
few	TRBV2	TRBJ1-1	NA	CASSDTPGTEAFF	TGTGCCAGCAGTGACACGCCGGGCACTGAAGCTTTCTTT
NA	TRBV27	TRBJ2-7	TRBD1	CASRETGQGWNEQYF	TGTGCCAGCAGGGAGACGGGACAGGGTTGGAACGAGCAGTACTTC
NA	TRBV12-3/TRBV12-4	TRBJ2-4	NA	CASSLGRTNIQYF	TGTGCCAGCAGTTTGGGCAGGACTAACATTCAGTACTTC
few	TRBV5-1	TRBJ1-2	NA	CASSPGQHNYGYTF	TGTGCCAGCAGCCCCGGGCAGCATAACTATGGCTACACCTTC
few	TRBV12-3/TRBV12-4	TRBJ2-1	TRBD2	CASRMTSGINEQFF	TGTGCCAGCAGGATGACTAGCGGGATCAATGAGCAGTTCTTC
few	TRBV4-3	TRBJ2-3	TRBD2	CASSQDLAGGSDTQYF	TGCGCCAGCAGCCAAGATCTAGCGGGAGGTAGCGATACGCAGTATTTT
NA	TRBV20-1	TRBJ2-1	TRBD2	CSARALAGNNEQFF	TGCAGTGCTAGGGCCCTAGCGGGTAACAATGAGCAGTTCTTC
few	TRBV7-2	TRBJ2-3	NA	CASSPGRTASTDTQYF	TGTGCCAGCAGCCCGGGTCGTACGGCTAGCACAGATACGCAGTATTTT
many	TRBV29-1	TRBJ2-1	NA	CSVEEDTLYNEQFF	TGCAGCGTTGAAGAGGACACATTGTACAATGAGCAGTTCTTC
few	TRBV25-1	TRBJ2-1	TRBD2	CASSEQGLALSYNEQFF	TGTGCCAGCAGTGAACAGGGACTAGCGTTATCCTACAATGAGCAGTTCTTC
NA	TRBV2	TRBJ2-1	TRBD2	CASSPPGLAGSNEQFF	TGTGCCAGCAGTCCCCCGGGACTAGCTGGGAGTAATGAGCAGTTCTTC
NA	TRBV7-9	TRBJ1-2	TRBD1	CAGSLGTGTNYGYTF	TGTGCCGGCAGCTTGGGGACAGGGACTAACTATGGCTACACCTTC
NA	TRBV5-1	TRBJ1-1	NA	CASSLAPFSPNTEAFF	TGCGCCAGCAGCTTGGCTCCGTTTTCTCCCAACACTGAAGCTTTCTTT
few	TRBV20-1	TRBJ2-1	TRBD1	CSARGQGVGYNEQFF	TGCAGTGCTAGAGGACAGGGGGTGGGCTACAATGAGCAGTTCTTC
NA	TRBV2	TRBJ1-6	NA	CASDSGRRSPLHF	TGTGCCAGCGACTCCGGGAGGCGTTCACCCCTCCACTTT
NA	TRBV29-1	TRBJ1-1	NA	CSVYTGHEAFF	TGCAGCGTTTACACAGGACACGAAGCTTTCTTT
NA	TRBV9	TRBJ2-1	NA	CASSAGGGISYNEQFF	TGTGCCAGCAGCGCTGGGGGGGGCATTTCCTACAATGAGCAGTTCTTC
NA	TRBV20-1	TRBJ1-2	NA	CSARQGNDRLNYGYTF	TGCAGTGCTAGACAGGGGAACGATCGATTAAACTATGGCTACACCTTC
few	TRBV12-3/TRBV12-4	TRBJ2-7	NA	CASSPQGAGEQYF	TGTGCCAGCAGCCCTCAGGGAGCAGGCGAGCAGTACTTC
NA	TRBV7-2	TRBJ2-5	NA	CASSYTGGKGTQYF	TGTGCCAGCAGCTACACGGGTGGTAAAGGGACCCAGTACTTC
NA	TRBV10-3	TRBJ2-7	NA	CAIRDLSYNEQYF	TGTGCCATCAGGGATCTCTCCTACAATGAGCAGTACTTC
NA	TRBV7-6	TRBJ2-5	NA	CASSLVDTQETQYF	TGTGCCAGCAGCTTAGTCGACACCCAAGAGACCCAGTACTTC
NA	TRBV5-8	TRBJ2-3	TRBD2	CASSFVTSGFTDTQYF	TGTGCCAGCAGCTTCGTGACTAGCGGTTTCACAGATACGCAGTATTTT
NA	TRBV28	TRBJ2-7	TRBD1	CASRGQGAKRYEQYF	TGTGCCAGCAGGGGACAGGGGGCAAAACGCTACGAGCAGTACTTC
NA	TRBV6-1	TRBJ2-4	TRBD1	CASSKPPGQGAKNIQYF	TGTGCCAGCAGTAAACCTCCGGGACAGGGGGCCAAAAACATTCAGTACTTC
NA	TRBV7-6	TRBJ2-1	NA	CASSLAVQSSYNEQFF	TGTGCCAGCAGCTTAGCGGTACAGAGCTCCTACAATGAGCAGTTCTTC
NA	TRBV12-3/TRBV12-4	TRBJ1-2	NA	CASSLITGQGGEGYTF	TGTGCCAGCAGTCTAATCACTGGGCAGGGAGGAGAGGGCTACACCTTC
few	TRBV7-2	TRBJ2-5	NA	CASSQRGGTQYF	TGTGCCAGCAGCCAGAGGGGGGGGACCCAGTACTTC
NA	TRBV20-1	TRBJ1-2	NA	CSARRREHGYTF	TGCAGTGCTAGACGACGGGAGCATGGCTACACCTTC
once	TRBV27	TRBJ2-2	NA	CAGGPTITGELFF	TGTGCCGGTGGCCCAACCATTACCGGGGAGCTGTTTTTT
few	TRBV10-3	TRBJ2-3	NA	CAISGNAIQADTQYF	TGTGCCATCAGTGGAAACGCTATACAAGCGGATACGCAGTATTTT
NA	TRBV5-5	TRBJ2-7	NA	CASSPNLGVADEQYF	TGTGCCAGCAGCCCGAATTTGGGGGTGGCCGACGAGCAGTACTTC
few	TRBV12-3/TRBV12-4	TRBJ2-3	TRBD2	CASRGLTGLAGNTDTQYF	TGTGCCAGCAGAGGCCTGACGGGACTAGCGGGTAACACAGATACGCAGTATTTT
few	TRBV20-1	TRBJ2-1	NA	CSAVAKTYNEQFF	TGCAGTGCGGTAGCAAAGACCTACAATGAGCAGTTCTTC
NA	TRBV5-1	TRBJ2-7	TRBD2	CASSLEPSGGAYEQYF	TGCGCCAGCAGCTTGGAGCCTAGCGGGGGTGCCTACGAGCAGTACTTC
once	TRBV3-1	TRBJ2-7	NA	CASSQDYYEQYF	TGTGCCAGCAGCCAAGATTACTACGAGCAGTACTTC
NA	TRBV20-1	TRBJ1-4	NA	CSARERSVDEKLFF	TGCAGTGCTAGAGAAAGGTCGGTTGATGAAAAACTGTTTTTT
NA	TRBV27	TRBJ1-1	NA	CASSSAWHTEAFF	TGTGCCAGCAGTTCAGCTTGGCACACTGAAGCTTTCTTT
NA	TRBV24-1	TRBJ2-2	NA	CATSDRGISTRELFF	TGTGCCACCAGTGATAGGGGCATCTCCACCAGGGAGCTGTTTTTT
NA	TRBV6-2/TRBV6-3	TRBJ2-7	TRBD2	CASSLTSGPSYEQYF	TGTGCCAGCAGCCTGACTAGCGGACCCTCCTACGAGCAGTACTTC
NA	TRBV12-3/TRBV12-4	TRBJ2-7	NA	CASRRRGNEQYF	TGTGCCAGCAGGCGTCGGGGAAACGAGCAGTACTTC
NA	TRBV6-2/TRBV6-3	TRBJ2-7	NA	CASSYKGLDEQYF	TGTGCCAGCAGTTACAAGGGTTTGGACGAGCAGTACTTC
few	TRBV10-2	TRBJ1-1	NA	CASSGLYPEAFF	TGCGCCAGCAGTGGCCTTTATCCTGAAGCTTTCTTT
NA	TRBV12-3/TRBV12-4	TRBJ2-3	TRBD2	CASTPLAGNTDTQYF	TGTGCCAGCACCCCCCTAGCGGGAAACACAGATACGCAGTATTTT
NA	TRBV24-1	TRBJ2-1	NA	CATSEGTPYNEQFF	TGTGCCACCAGTGAGGGGACTCCCTACAATGAGCAGTTCTTC
NA	TRBV4-2	TRBJ1-4	TRBD1	CASSHLTGETNEKLFF	TGTGCCAGCAGCCACCTTACAGGGGAAACTAATGAAAAACTGTTTTTT
few	TRBV29-1	TRBJ2-1	NA	CSAGKPLQFF	TGCAGCGCTGGTAAGCCCCTACAGTTCTTC
NA	TRBV20-1	TRBJ2-5	NA	CSALDFLRETQYF	TGCAGTGCTTTGGACTTCCTACGGGAGACCCAGTACTTC
NA	TRBV12-3/TRBV12-4	TRBJ1-5	NA	CASSPTVAGQPQHF	TGTGCCAGCAGCCCGACGGTCGCGGGTCAGCCCCAGCATTTT
NA	TRBV2	TRBJ1-1	NA	CASGSPGGGTGGAFF	TGTGCCAGCGGGTCGCCGGGGGGGGGCACCGGAGGGGCTTTCTTT
NA	TRBV7-2	TRBJ2-3	TRBD2	CASSFRLAGAGDTQYF	TGTGCCAGCAGCTTTCGACTAGCGGGAGCAGGAGATACGCAGTATTTT
NA	TRBV12-3/TRBV12-4	TRBJ2-6	NA	CASSRSPAGANVLTF	TGTGCCAGCAGCCGGTCTCCGGCCGGGGCCAACGTCCTGACTTTC